A single sample gave rise to the 23 T cell receptor beta chains below, sequenced in a study of tumor and adjacent non-tumor tissue in lung cancer. The template was RNA from unsorted bulk tissue. The library came from three nested PCR rounds adapted from ARM-PCR protocols. TCRdb fed the multiplex PCR reads into MiXCR, producing one record per CDR3 protein. The sample contains 75,000 to 80,000 distinct CDR3 sequences, roughly 80% of which appear only once. Material for sequencing was lung tumor tissue. The receptor source for this set is a woman aged 45-60 years with non-small cell lung cancer.

Here the CDR3 reads CASGETGMDTQHF. CDR3 sequence (DNA): TGTGCCAGCGGAGAGACAGGGATGGATACGCAGCATTTT. The chain is built from TRBV11-1 and TRBJ2-3, with 7 bases fitting TRBD1. The tail of the sequence fits TRBJ1-5 better, so the J call may be wrong. This CDR3 has 13 residues. The germline gives CDR1 SGHAT, CDR2 FQDESV (reference sequence).

The rearrangement joins TRBV20-1 to TRBJ2-1; possible D gene TRBD1, 5 bases. With 6 bases removed from V and 6 bases from J, the gap between germline ends came to 21 bases. The germline CDR1 and CDR2 sequences are DFQATT and SNEGSKA (reference sequence). CDR3 length: 15 amino acids. The CDR3 region has the DNA TGCAGTGCAAAAAGACAGTTGATATACTGCAATGAGCAGTTCTTC. This codes for CSAKRQLIYCNEQFF.

Concerning this clonotype itself: A read error may produce the germline difference seen at one junction end. This rearrangement joins TRBV6-5 to TRBJ2-2; perhaps TRBD1 as D (6 bases). Germline CDR1 reads MNHEY; CDR2 reads SVGAGI. The CDR3 contains 16 residues. The DNA of the CDR3 is TGTGCCAGGAGCCCCAACCCAGGGGCGAACACAGGGGAGCTGTTTTTT. Translating gives CARSPNPGANTGELFF.

About this clonotype itself: A junction end diverges from the germline sequence, so it may reflect a read error. The V gene is TRBV20-1, the J gene TRBJ2-3; 10 nucleotides agree with TRBD2. This CDR3 has 20 amino acids. Germline V CDR1 and CDR2: DFQATT, SNEGSKA (reference sequence). CDR3 amino acids: CSARGGLGLATLRATDAQYF. Here the CDR3 DNA reads TGCAGTGCTAGAGGAGGGTTGGGACTAGCGACCCTCCGGGCCACAGATGCGCAGTATTTT.

A single count supports this clonotype. An end of the junction differs from the germline gene, which may be a read error. The rearrangement joins TRBV4-3 to TRBJ2-7, with a tentative D call TRBD2 (6 bases). Germline CDR1 and CDR2: LGHNA and YSLEER. The CDR3 has 17 residues. The CDR3 loop reads CASNQDRSGEGLDEQYF. In DNA form, the CDR3 reads TGCGCCAGCAACCAAGATAGGTCGGGAGAGGGCCTCGACGAGCAGTACTTC.

Turning to this clonotype: A read error may account for a junction end that differs from germline. The chain employs TRBV6-5 and TRBJ2-7; 13 bases agree with TRBD2. The germline V gene has CDR1 MNHEY and CDR2 SVGAGI. The CDR3 is 14 amino acids. The CDR3 DNA reads TGTGTCAGCACGCGGACTAGCGGGAGTTACGAGCAGTACTTC. It translates to CVSTRTSGSYEQYF.

Worth noting for this clonotype: A junction end diverges from the germline sequence, so it may reflect a read error. The CDR3 sequence is CSAREPRGENEQIF. The DNA of the CDR3 is TGCAGTGCTAGAGAGCCAAGGGGGGAAAATGAGCAGATCTTC. This chain connects TRBV20-1 to TRBJ2-1, with D perhaps TRBD1 or TRBD2 (6 bases each). This CDR3 has 14 residues. Germline CDR1 and CDR2: DFQATT and SNEGSKA (reference sequence).

This clonotype was counted a few times. The junction departs from germline at one end; a sequencing error may be responsible. The chain couples TRBV12-3 or TRBV12-4 to TRBJ2-5, with 7 bases identical to TRBD1. This CDR3 has 15 residues. CDR3 residues: CASGTTGQPHETQYF. Here the CDR3 DNA reads TGTGCCAGCGGAACGACGGGACAGCCTCATGAGACCCAATACTTC.

On this clonotype: The conserved closing phenylalanine or tryptophan is absent in this CDR3, likely reflecting a read error. The chain uses TRBV20-1 and TRBJ2-5; possibly TRBD1 for D (5 bases). The CDR3 is made up of 17 amino acids. CDR1 DFQATT and CDR2 SNEGSKA come from the germline V gene (reference sequence). CDR3 bases: TGCAAAGCTAGAGATCTTCAGGGTATTGGGGTCCAAGAGACCCAGTACCTC. It specifies CKARDLQGIGVQETQYL.

In its sample, this clonotype ranks as medium-sized. The V call is TRBV20-1, the J call TRBJ2-7, with 10 positions matching TRBD2. The ends lost 5 bases at V and 3 bases at J; junction bases unmatched: 10. Germline CDR1 and CDR2: DFQATT and SNEGSKA (reference sequence). The CDR3 length is 15 residues. CDR3 loop: CSAFQSGRALYEQYF. CDR3 in DNA: TGCAGTGCTTTCCAGAGCGGGAGGGCCCTCTACGAGCAGTACTTC.

Points on this clonotype: The conserved final phenylalanine or tryptophan is absent from the CDR3, which likely points to a read error. This rearrangement joins TRBV6-6 to TRBJ2-1; D uncertain. The CDR3 consists of 19 residues. Germline V CDR1 and CDR2: MNHNY, SVGAGI (reference sequence). CDR3 sequence: CISSYFAGMAATFYNEQFS. The CDR3 DNA reads as TGTATCAGCAGTTACTTTGCCGGAATGGCGGCTACCTTCTACAATGAGCAGTTCTCC.

This clonotype was seen just once. This sequence joins TRBV6-5 and TRBJ2-1, with D possibly TRBD2 on 5 matching bases. Per germline, CDR1 MNHEY and CDR2 SVGAGI. The CDR3 has 17 residues. Trimming shortened V by 8 bases and J by 6 bases, and 26 bases separated the two germline ends. The CDR3 sequence is CASGPVGIGVASNEQFF. The CDR3 DNA is TGTGCCAGCGGCCCCGTTGGTATCGGGGTGGCTTCCAATGAGCAGTTCTTC.

This sequence joins TRBV11-2 and TRBJ1-5, with TRBD1 matching 7 bases. The ends lost 4 bases at V and 6 bases at J; junction bases unmatched: 6. The CDR3 has 14 residues. The germline CDR1 and CDR2 sequences are SGHAT and FQNNGV. The CDR3 spells CASSSTGEGQPQHF. CDR3 nucleotide sequence: TGTGCCAGCAGCTCCACAGGGGAAGGTCAGCCCCAGCATTTT.

On this clonotype itself: An end of the junction does not agree with germline; a read error may underlie this. The chain combines TRBV6-1 with TRBJ1-6; 8 bases agree with TRBD1. Germline assignment: CDR1 MNHNS and CDR2 SASEGT. The CDR3 length is 15 residues. The CDR3, as DNA: TGTGCCAGCAGTGAACAGGGGGCGGATAATTCACCCCTCCATTTC. Translated: CASSEQGADNSPLHF.

This chain joins TRBV28 and TRBJ2-1; TRBD1 is a possible D gene (7 bases). V was shortened by 3 bases and J by 10 bases, with 19 bases between the two germline ends. The CDR3 loop spans 15 amino acids. CDR1 and CDR2 (germline): MDHEN, SYDVKM. CDR3 nucleotides: TGTGCCAGCAGTTTGTTGAGACAGGGAGGCGAGGAGCAGTTCTTC. Protein sequence: CASSLLRQGGEEQFF. Drawing the rest from reference TRBV28 and TRBJ2-1, the complete variable domain is DVKVTQSSRYLVKRTGEKVFLECVQDMDHENMFWYRQDPGLGLRLIYFSYDVKMKEKGDIPEGYSVSREKKERFSLILESASTNQTSMYLCASSLLRQGGEEQFFGPGTRLTVL.

The chain uses TRBV29-1 and TRBJ2-2, with D uncertain. The CDR3 spans 13 residues. Germline loops: CDR1 SQVTM, CDR2 ANQGSEA. The V and J ends lost 0 bases and 13 bases respectively, with 15 bases between them. Here the CDR3 DNA reads TGCAGCGTTGAAGATTTGGAGTCCCCATGGCTGTTTTTT. It yields the protein CSVEDLESPWLFF.

The V call is TRBV6-5, the J call TRBJ2-5; D is perhaps TRBD2 (5 bases). CDR1 is MNHEY and CDR2 is SVGAGI in the germline V gene. This CDR3 contains 13 residues. Trimming took 6 bases from V and 3 from J, leaving 11 bases between them. CDR3 nucleotides: TGTGCCAGCAGCACAACGGGGAAAGAGACCCAGTACTTC. It codes for CASSTTGKETQYF.

V usage is TRBV12-3 or TRBV12-4 and J usage is TRBJ2-1; possible D gene TRBD1, 6 bases. CDR3 length: 13 residues. V lost 3 bases, J lost 15 bases, and 18 bases lay in between. The CDR3 loop is CASSFQGSNELFF. In DNA form, the CDR3 reads TGTGCCAGCAGTTTTCAGGGGAGCAATGAACTGTTCTTC.

Worth noting for this clonotype: An end of the junction does not agree with germline; a read error may underlie this. The rearrangement links TRBV11-2 to TRBJ2-7; D uncertain. Germline-derived CDR1 and CDR2 are SGHAT and FQNNGV. This CDR3 is built from 15 residues. CDR3 DNA: TGTGCCAGCAGCTTATCTTCGAGTTCCTCCTACGACCAGTACTTC. Amino acid sequence: CASSLSSSSSYDQYF.

As to this clonotype: One junction end does not reproduce the germline sequence, and a read error may be involved. The V call is TRBV10-3, the J call TRBJ1-3, with 9 bases that match TRBD1. The length of the CDR3 is 18 residues. CDR1 and CDR2 from the germline V gene are ENHRY and SYGVKD. This CDR3 reads CAISDMGTGRRSGTTIYF. The CDR3 nucleotides are TGTGCCATCAGTGACATGGGGACAGGGCGAAGATCTGGAACCACCATATATTTT.

This chain links TRBV20-1 with TRBJ1-6; D unclear. Trimming left V 0 bases short and J 9 bases short, with 15 bases between. The CDR3 has 15 amino acids. Germline CDR1 DFQATT, CDR2 SNEGSKA (reference sequence). The DNA of the CDR3 is TGCAGTGCTAGAGATCTGGTAACGCTTACTTCACCCCTCCACTTT. It is translated as CSARDLVTLTSPLHF.

V gene TRBV20-1 combines with J gene TRBJ2-1, with a weak D call TRBD2 (5 bases). Germline V CDR1 and CDR2: DFQATT, SNEGSKA (reference sequence). The CDR3 has 12 amino acids. Trimming removed 5 bases at V and 8 bases at J, with 13 bases between. CDR3 in amino acids: CSACSGNYEQFF. The CDR3 nucleotides read TGCAGTGCTTGTTCCGGGAATTATGAGCAGTTCTTC.

Note on this clonotype: One junction end disagrees with the germline gene, perhaps due to a read error. The chain has TRBV5-5 and TRBJ2-1; 13 positions agree with TRBD2. Germline assignment: CDR1 SGHKS and CDR2 YYEKEE (reference sequence). The CDR3 is 19 amino acids. The DNA of the CDR3 is TGTGCCAGCACCTTGGACCCGGGACTAGCGGGACTCACCTACAGTGAGCAGTTATTC. Amino acid sequence: CASTLDPGLAGLTYSEQLF.